A single sample gave rise to the 27 T cell receptor beta chains below, sequenced in a study of blood T cell repertoires in COVID-19. Sequenced by immunoSEQ multiplex PCR; TCRdb stores in-frame clones only, minus some. The sample lists under 350,000 clones; around 86% were seen once. Sequencing was done on a sample of PBMCs or T cells enriched from blood (not recorded which). The receptors derive from a man aged 25-45 years who had recovered from COVID-19.

The CDR3 sequence: CASSLGQGNEQYF. As DNA, the CDR3 is TGTGCCAGTAGTCTAGGACAGGGGAACGAGCAGTACTTC. The chain has TRBV19 and TRBJ2-7; the match to TRBD1 covers 9 bases. Per the germline V gene, CDR1 is LNHDA and CDR2 is SQIVND (reference sequence). The junction had 4 bases not matched to a gene; V was cut back by 5 bases and J by 5 bases. CDR3 length equals 13 residues.

This clone was detected a few times. The chain uses TRBV2 and TRBJ1-3; D may be TRBD1 (6 bases). Between the trimmed V and J ends, which lost 0 bases and 2 bases, there was a span of 8 bases. Germline V CDR1 and CDR2: SNHLY, FYNNEI. The CDR3 is made up of 15 amino acids. The CDR3 region has the DNA TGTGCCAGCAGTGAAGCCCGGACAGCTGGAAACACCATATATTTT. It translates to CASSEARTAGNTIYF.

The rearrangement uses TRBV18 and TRBJ2-2; TRBD1 is a possible D gene (6 bases). V was shortened by 5 bases and J by 4 bases, with 17 bases between the two germline ends. Per the germline V gene, CDR1 is KGHSH and CDR2 is LQKENI. This CDR3 contains 16 residues. In DNA, the CDR3 is TGTGCCAGCTCAATCGTACAGGGATCGAGCACCGGGGAGCTGTTTTTT. Translation gives CASSIVQGSSTGELFF.

This chain connects TRBV6-4 to TRBJ1-1; 7 bases agree with TRBD1. With V trimmed by 5 bases and J by 4 bases, 4 bases remained unmatched. Per the germline V gene, CDR1 is MRHNA and CDR2 is SNTAGT. The CDR3 is 13 residues long. CDR3 nucleotide sequence: TGTGCCAGCAGTTATCAGGGGGGCACTGAAGCTTTCTTT. It encodes CASSYQGGTEAFF.

This chain uses TRBV7-9 with TRBJ2-2; 10 bases match TRBD2. Looked up from germline, CDR1 is SEHNR and CDR2 is FQNEAQ (reference sequence). V lost 0 bases, J lost 1 base, and 8 bases stayed unmatched. The CDR3 has 19 residues. The CDR3 protein is CASSLARRGLAVNTGELFF. The CDR3 DNA reads TGTGCCAGCAGCTTAGCTCGCCGCGGACTAGCGGTGAACACCGGGGAGCTGTTTTTT.

The J gene is TRBJ1-1, the V gene TRBV18; no clear D gene. The germline V gene has CDR1 KGHSH and CDR2 LQKENI. V dropped 6 bases and J dropped 1 base, with 12 bases sitting between them. The CDR3 consists of 14 residues. CDR3 loop: CASSETPGNTEAFF. The CDR3 coding sequence is TGTGCCAGCTCCGAAACGCCAGGGAACACTGAAGCTTTCTTT.

CDR3 nucleotide sequence: TGTGCCAGCAGCCAAGAGGGCGGGGTCTCCTACAATGAGCAGTTCTTC. It is translated as CASSQEGGVSYNEQFF. The chain is built from TRBV14 and TRBJ2-1, with D perhaps matching TRBD2 (6 bases). The CDR3 is made up of 16 amino acids. V gave up 0 bases and J gave up 0 bases, with 9 bases separating them. In germline, CDR1 is SGHDN, CDR2 FVKESK. The full variable domain, its missing parts supplied by reference TRBV14 and TRBJ2-1, is EAGVTQFPSHSVIEKGQTVTLRCDPISGHDNLYWYRRVMGKEIKFLLHFVKESKQDESGMPNNRFLAERTGGTYSTLKVQPAELEDSGVYFCASSQEGGVSYNEQFFGPGTRLTVL.

The chain couples TRBV5-1 to TRBJ2-2; D possibly corresponds to TRBD2 (6 bases). Trimming shortened V by 1 base and J by 4 bases, and 8 bases separated the two germline ends. Per the germline V gene, CDR1 is SGHRS and CDR2 is YFSETQ. The CDR3 loop spans 14 amino acids. The CDR3 sequence: CASSLSGFTGELFF. In nucleotides, the CDR3 is TGCGCCAGCAGCTTGAGCGGGTTCACCGGGGAGCTGTTTTTT.

The chain is built from TRBV7-2 and TRBJ1-6; D is uncertain. The CDR3 has 13 residues. V lost 5 bases and J 6 bases, leaving 8 bases between the germline ends. Looked up from germline, CDR1 is SGHTA and CDR2 is FQGNSA. CDR3 amino acids: CASSRRGNSPLHF. The CDR3 region has the DNA TGTGCCAGCAGCCGCAGAGGTAATTCACCCCTCCACTTT.

This chain uses TRBV6-5 with TRBJ2-7; 8 bases are shared with TRBD2. Germline trimming cut 8 bases from V and 3 bases from J; bases unmatched to any gene: 6. From germline, CDR1 is MNHEY and CDR2 SVGAGI. The CDR3 consists of 13 residues. The CDR3 loop reads CASSEGLVYEQYF. The CDR3, as DNA: TGTGCCAGCTCGGAGGGACTAGTCTACGAGCAGTACTTC.

This clone showed up just once. This chain joins TRBV7-9 and TRBJ1-2; TRBD1 might be the D (5 bases). The V gene's germline CDR1 is SEHNR and CDR2 FQNEAQ (reference sequence). The V end lost 3 bases, the J end lost 5 bases, and 22 bases lay between the germline ends. CDR3 size: 17 residues. The CDR3 region is CASSFEFPTDLGYGYTF. The DNA of the CDR3 is TGTGCCAGCAGCTTTGAATTCCCGACAGATCTCGGGTATGGCTACACCTTC.

The rearrangement links TRBV30 to TRBJ1-1; D unclear. CDR1 is GTSNPN and CDR2 is SVGIG in the germline V gene (reference sequence). The CDR3 is made up of 11 amino acids. The ends were cut back, 3 bases at V and 2 bases at J, with 4 bases in the middle. CDR3 sequence reads: CAWRQNTEAFF. DNA for the CDR3: TGTGCCTGGAGACAAAACACTGAAGCTTTCTTT.

The chain carries TRBV18 and TRBJ2-7, with D maybe TRBD1 (5 bases). V shed 4 bases and J shed 3 bases, with 13 bases lying between them. There are 14 residues in the CDR3. Germline lookup yields CDR1 KGHSH and CDR2 LQKENI. The CDR3 is CASSLLDRSYEQYF. The CDR3 DNA reads as TGTGCCAGCTCACTACTTGACAGAAGCTACGAGCAGTACTTC.

In nucleotides, the CDR3 is TGTGCCAGCGGGGGGGACACAACCTACGAGCAGTACTTC. This gives the protein CASGGDTTYEQYF. The gene calls are TRBV11-2 and TRBJ2-7; D might be TRBD2 (7 bases). The CDR3 covers 13 residues. The germline CDR1 and CDR2 sequences are SGHAT and FQNNGV. Between the trimmed V and J ends, which lost 8 bases and 2 bases, there was a span of 13 bases.

This chain uses TRBV18 with TRBJ1-3, with D perhaps matching TRBD1 (5 bases). V was clipped by 3 bases and J by 6 bases, with 6 bases between them. The CDR3 spans 12 residues. Germline V gene sequence: CDR1 KGHSH, CDR2 LQKENI. The CDR3 nucleotides read TGTGCCAGCTCACCCAGGGAAAACACCATATATTTT. Amino acids: CASSPRENTIYF.

V usage is TRBV6-5 and J usage is TRBJ1-1; 7 bases agree with TRBD1. The V and J ends lost 7 bases and 3 bases, in that order; junction bases with no gene match: 11. CDR3 length: 15 amino acids. The V gene's germline CDR1 is MNHEY and CDR2 SVGAGI. CDR3 in amino acids: CASNLNRGKDTEAFF. CDR3 bases: TGTGCCAGCAACTTAAACAGGGGTAAGGACACTGAAGCTTTCTTT.

The gene calls are TRBV27 and TRBJ1-5; 9 nucleotides match TRBD1. Unmatched junction bases numbered 19, after V lost 5 bases and J lost 2 bases. This CDR3 has 20 residues. Germline V lookup: CDR1 MNHEY, CDR2 SMNVEV (reference sequence). DNA of the CDR3: TGTGCCAGCAGTAAGAGGTGGCGGGACAGGGAACTGACTGGCAATCAGCCCCAGCATTTT. This sequence encodes CASSKRWRDRELTGNQPQHF.

The rearrangement uses TRBV5-1 and TRBJ2-3, with 7 bases aligning to TRBD1. There are 15 residues in the CDR3. The V segment lost 4 bases and the J segment 2 bases; nucleotides outside the gene matches: 7. The germline V gene encodes CDR1 SGHRS and CDR2 YFSETQ. CDR3 DNA: TGCGCCAGCAGCGTTACAGGGGTGTCCACAGATACGCAGTATTTT. It codes for CASSVTGVSTDTQYF.

The rearrangement joins TRBV6-5 to TRBJ2-1, with a weak D call TRBD2 (5 bases). V lost 5 bases to trimming and J lost 5 bases, with 16 bases between them. CDR1 is MNHEY and CDR2 is SVGAGI in the germline V gene. This CDR3 spans 15 amino acids. CDR3 bases: TGTGCCAGCAGTCTAGAAGGGAGAGCAGACAATGAGCAGTTCTTC. It translates to CASSLEGRADNEQFF.

V usage is TRBV24-1 and J usage is TRBJ2-1; no clear D. V lost 4 bases, J lost 10 bases, and 13 bases lay in between. This CDR3 comprises 13 residues. Germline V lookup: CDR1 KGHDR, CDR2 SFDVKD. CDR3 loop: CATSDLEAEEQFF. CDR3 sequence (DNA): TGTGCCACCAGTGACCTCGAGGCGGAGGAGCAGTTCTTC.

In regard to this clone: Other DNA sequences in the same sample also yield this CDR3. V is TRBV19 and J is TRBJ2-2, with TRBD1 matching over 8 bases. The CDR3 runs to 14 residues. V was clipped by 6 bases and J by 4 bases; unmatched bases: 4. CDR1 is LNHDA, CDR2 SQIVND, per germline (reference sequence). The CDR3 spells CASSRGQGTGELFF. CDR3 nucleotides: TGTGCCAGTAGCAGGGGGCAGGGCACCGGGGAGCTGTTTTTT. The full variable domain, completed using reference TRBV19 and TRBJ2-2, is DGGITQSPKYLFRKEGQNVTLSCEQNLNHDAMYWYRQDPGQGLRLIYYSQIVNDFQKGDIAEGYSVSREKKESFPLTVTSAQKNPTAFYLCASSRGQGTGELFFGEGSRLTVL.

This chain joins TRBV7-8 and TRBJ2-5, with D possibly TRBD2 on 6 matching bases. CDR1 and CDR2 (germline): SGHVS, FQNEAQ. CDR3 size: 16 residues. Trimming left V 5 bases short and J 7 bases short, with 23 bases between. The CDR3 DNA reads TGTGCCAGCAGCCCCTCGATTAGCGGAGAAAGGGGGACCCAGTACTTC. Translating gives CASSPSISGERGTQYF. Full variable domain (remainder filled in from reference TRBV7-8 and TRBJ2-5): GAGVSQSPRYKVAKRGQDVALRCDPISGHVSLFWYQQALGQGPEFLTYFQNEAQLDKSGLPSDRFFAERPEGSVSTLKIQRTQQEDSAVYLCASSPSISGERGTQYFGPGTRLLVL.

V usage is TRBV7-9 and J usage is TRBJ1-4, with D unclear. The CDR3 spans 12 residues. V was pared by 6 bases and J by 7 bases, with 9 bases between. Germline CDR1 and CDR2: SEHNR and FQNEAQ (reference sequence). This CDR3 reads CASRTESEKLFF. Here the CDR3 DNA reads TGTGCCAGCAGGACTGAAAGTGAAAAACTGTTTTTT.

This clone was seen only a few times. This sequence joins TRBV7-2 and TRBJ1-6, with D possibly matching TRBD1 (6 bases). This CDR3 has 17 amino acids. The germline V gene has CDR1 SGHTA and CDR2 FQGNSA. V was shortened by 5 bases and J by 2 bases, with 16 bases between the two germline ends. In nucleotides, the CDR3 is TGTGCCAGCAGCAACCTCCAGGGGTTTCCCTATAATTCACCCCTCCACTTT. Translation: CASSNLQGFPYNSPLHF.

The rearrangement joins TRBV19 to TRBJ1-5; D unclear. V was pared by 6 bases and J by 0 bases, with 21 bases between. CDR3 length: 18 residues. The germline gives CDR1 LNHDA, CDR2 SQIVND (reference sequence). This CDR3 is CASSPSGKVQISNQPQHF. CDR3 sequence (DNA): TGTGCCAGTAGCCCCTCCGGGAAGGTACAAATTAGCAATCAGCCCCAGCATTTT.

This clone appeared once. The chain is built from TRBV4-2 and TRBJ2-1; weak D call: TRBD2 (5 bases). The CDR3 sequence is 15 residues long. Germline lookup yields CDR1 LGHNA and CDR2 YNFKEQ. The V end was cut by 1 base, the J end by 8 bases, with 15 bases between. The CDR3 coding sequence is TGTGCCAGCAGCCAAGGGAAACGGGATGACGATGAGCAGTTCTTC. Encoded protein: CASSQGKRDDDEQFF.

The chain uses TRBV3-1 (or the pseudogene TRBV3-2) and TRBJ2-5; TRBD2 matches at 7 bases. V trimming: 4 bases; J trimming: 7 bases; junction bases outside the gene matches: 9. From germline, CDR1 is LGHDT and CDR2 YNNKEL (reference sequence). CDR3 length equals 14 residues. Here the CDR3 reads CASSLQTSSTTQYF. The CDR3 DNA sequence: TGTGCCAGCAGCCTGCAGACTAGCAGTACGACCCAGTACTTC.